Here is one TCR beta chain with its context. Its binding antigen is unknown. Base qualities are not recorded, but no much larger clone differs from it by a single base. This sample is part of a study of shared clonotypes between healthy human individuals (dated by TCRdb to about 2020). Context from the whole study: The cohort comprised a couple of women and a few men aged 18 to 49 years. For each donor, CD4 naive and CD4 memory were each run on three plates, CD8 naive on two plates, and CD8 memory on one plate. To estimate repertoire size and how much clonotypes are shared between individuals, the study performed deep sequencing of blood TCR repertoires from a handful of healthy adults. To increase sequencing depth and limit assay-specific biases, TCR repertoire library preparation and sequencing were carried out by different laboratories using diverse techniques. Leukapheresis yielded between about 0.9 and 10 billion PBMCs per donor.

TCR CDR3 regions were amplified from genomic DNA by multiplex PCR using the deep immunoSEQ assay. Genomic DNA extracted from each cell subset was distributed evenly over all wells of several immunoSEQ 96-well plates, and each plate served as one replicate. For sorted subsets, approximately 210 ng of genomic DNA, equivalent to around 31,000 T cell genomes, went into each replicate PCR. Purified libraries were quantified with a Qubit 3.0 fluorometer, sized on a Bioanalyzer 2100, and re-quantified with the KAPA Library Quantification kit. Each immunoSEQ 96-well plate was sequenced on its own single-read 150-cycle Illumina NextSeq 550 flow cell. The study's processing was this. The immunoSEQ output contained only junctional sequences without quality scores, so filtering could not match that applied to full-length reads. Sequences were annotated with PyIR, a Python wrapper for IgBLAST v1.9, and V/J genes and CDR3 were assigned using IMGT germline references. Reads were filtered out if the reads had weak V/J assignments (E-value above 1e-6), no CDR3, stop codons, out-of-frame junctions, or ambiguous translated residues. V3J clonotypes were defined as sequences sharing an identical inferred V gene, J gene, and CDR3 amino acid sequence. The percentage overlap between two repertoires was calculated by dividing the number of shared unique clonotypes by the size of the smaller repertoire. Richness of each repertoire was evaluated using RTK rarefaction, the Chao1 estimator, and Recon v2.1 estimates of unobserved clonotypes. OLGA was used to compute generation probabilities for all TCRbeta clonotypes that the gDNA method yielded from four donors. TCRdb limited this immuneACCESS table to in-frame rearrangements with V and J called. A share of clones is missing; checked studies link under half to unresolved V genes, and the rest is unexplained. For V, J and clone size, that table is used; D and trimming come from the DNA. This sample holds 2.3 million or so clones; over 90% were observed only once. The ten largest clones represent 0.39% of the sample.

General study outcomes and caveats: The small number of donors limited the genetic and exposure-history diversity represented. Pairwise subsampling indicated that sequencing depth was expected to affect the degree of clonotype sharing among donors. Sampling was restricted to blood, and TCR repertoires in tissues likely differ from the TCR repertoires found in blood. Even with the large sequencing depth, rarefaction of the sorted-subset datasets indicated that sequencing was incomplete. Estimated clonotype richness was generally larger for naive than for memory subsets. Compared with non-shared clonotypes, the clonotypes found in all four sorted-subset donors had higher generation probabilities. When four donors were compared, the shared fraction of clonotypes was around 5.1% for naive CD4, more than 3% for naive CD8, roughly 2.3% for memory CD4, and 0.35% to 0.5% for memory CD8.

Donors were healthy HIV-negative adults with no recently reported acute infections or vaccinations. Every donor was a Caucasian adult living in Nashville, Tennessee, USA. CD4+ T cells were enriched by magnetic negative selection; naive cells were then positively selected on CD45RA, and the negative fraction formed the memory subset. Blood was obtained by leukapheresis, after which PBMCs were separated by Ficoll-Histopaque density gradient centrifugation and cryopreserved in liquid nitrogen vapor phase. Purity and quantity of every magnetically sorted T cell population were checked by analytical flow cytometry. Genomic DNA was isolated from each sorted fraction and quantified by UV absorbance on a Nanodrop 2000c. CDR1 and CDR2, per the germline V gene (reference sequence), are MNHEY and SMNVEV. The CDR3 spans 17 residues, from the cysteine through the phenylalanine. The kept DNA is CDR3 alone, 51 bases in frame from the first base. Trimming removed 1 base from V and 6 bases from J; the gene matches leave 9 bases unexplained.

The clonotype was recovered from a man younger than 35 in good health. Some clones in this sample may be carry-over from other donors' samples. The specimen was naive CD4+ T cells from PBMCs. The intended sense of this specimen's cell subset or site label: CD45RA+ positively selected. The chain is made from TRBV27 and TRBJ2-1, and 10 bases in between align with TRBD1. The CDR3 protein: CASSLFSGTGEANEQFF. The nucleotide sequence reads as follows: TGTGCCAGCAGTTTATTTTCCGGGACAGGGGAGGCCAATGAGCAGTTCTTC.